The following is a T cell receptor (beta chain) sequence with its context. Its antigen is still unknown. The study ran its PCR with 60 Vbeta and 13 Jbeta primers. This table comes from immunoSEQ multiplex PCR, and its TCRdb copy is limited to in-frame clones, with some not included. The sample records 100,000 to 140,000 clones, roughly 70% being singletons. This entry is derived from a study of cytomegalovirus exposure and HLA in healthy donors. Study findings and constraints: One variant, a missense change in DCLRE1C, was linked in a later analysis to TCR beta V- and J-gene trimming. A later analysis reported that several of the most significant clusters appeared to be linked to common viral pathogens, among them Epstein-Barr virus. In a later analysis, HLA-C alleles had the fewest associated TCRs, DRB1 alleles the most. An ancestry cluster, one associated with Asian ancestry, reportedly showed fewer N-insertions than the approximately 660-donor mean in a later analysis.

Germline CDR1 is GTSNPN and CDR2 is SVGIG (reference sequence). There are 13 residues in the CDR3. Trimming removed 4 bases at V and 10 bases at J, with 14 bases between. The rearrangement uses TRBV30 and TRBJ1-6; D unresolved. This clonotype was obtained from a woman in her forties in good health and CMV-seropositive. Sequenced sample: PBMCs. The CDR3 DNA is TGTGCCTGGAATCCACGGTGGTCGTCACCCCTCCACTTT. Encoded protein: CAWNPRWSSPLHF.